This TCR beta chain appears in the sequencing data of a study of blood T cell repertoires in COVID-19. Study-wide context: Acute-phase and convalescent COVID-19 samples originated in the United States, Italy and Spain. T cells, B-cell-depleted T cells, or PBMCs provided the cDNA or gDNA that served as material.

In the authors' workflow: Using reference gene primer amplification, nucleated cell counts were estimated. Here immunoSEQ multiplex PCR was the method, and the copy in TCRdb shows in-frame clones only, minus some. Clone size and the V and J calls come from that table; the DNA yielded D and trimming. The sample includes more than 70,000 clones, roughly 78% of them seen just once. V gave up 6 bases and J gave up 1 base; unmatched junction bases: 4. The V gene's germline CDR1 is MNHNY and CDR2 SVGAGI (reference sequence). The CDR3 totals 14 residues. This receptor was identified in a woman between 70 and 85 years old with acute or convalescent COVID-19. The chain joins TRBV6-6 to TRBJ1-2; 8 bases align to TRBD1. Sequenced: peripheral blood. The chain's CDR3 is CASRGQAHNYGYTF. The DNA of the CDR3 is TGTGCCAGCAGGGGACAGGCCCATAACTATGGCTACACCTTC.